The present T cell receptor (beta chain) was sequenced within a study of blood T cell repertoires in COVID-19. Study-wide background: Samples came from the United States, Italy and Spain, spanning acute and convalescent COVID-19.

The CDR3 consists of 15 residues. Germline CDR1 reads SGHNT; CDR2 reads YYREEE (reference sequence). Trimming at V came to 3 bases and at J to 9 bases, leaving 8 bases not matched to a gene. Enrolled during active infection, Seattle patients were then followed longitudinally. Methods used by the authors: How many nucleated cells were present was estimated from reference gene primer amplification. Clones were sequenced by immunoSEQ multiplex PCR, and TCRdb holds only the in-frame ones, with some missing. Clone size and V and J calls were adopted from that table, with D and trimming inferred from the DNA. This table has fewer than 200,000 clones, less than 90% appearing once.

This chain joins TRBV5-4 and TRBJ2-1; 11 bases are shared with TRBD1. This TCR came from a woman aged 65 to 85 with COVID-19, enrolled during active disease. Input material: peripheral blood. CDR3 amino acids: CASSSVGTGGIEQFF. Here the CDR3 DNA reads TGTGCCAGCAGCTCGGTGGGGACAGGGGGTATTGAGCAGTTCTTC.